Following are 22 T cell receptor beta chains from one sample sequenced in a study of CD8+CD57+ T cells in acquired aplastic anemia. Whoever was chosen for sequencing had shown CD8+CD57+ cell expansion by flow cytometry. Genomic DNA acted as the template from which TCR beta VDJ combination and CDR3 sequence profiling were carried out. MiXCR, run by TCRdb on the reads, gives a single entry per CDR3 protein. The sample lists about 470,000 distinct CDR3 sequences, more than 25% occurring once. What was sequenced was sorted CD4+, CD8+, or CD8+CD57+ T cells (not recorded which) from PBMCs. These receptors originate from a human donor with aplastic anemia.

V is TRBV20-1 and J is TRBJ2-7, with D possibly being TRBD2 (6 bases). This CDR3 contains 13 residues. Looked up from germline, CDR1 is DFQATT and CDR2 is SNEGSKA (reference sequence). CDR3 amino acids: CSLAVGRPYEQYF. For the CDR3, the DNA is TGCAGCTTAGCGGTGGGCAGGCCCTACGAGCAGTACTTC.

This clonotype was counted ten times or more. The chain uses TRBV14 and TRBJ1-2; D is possibly TRBD1 (6 bases). CDR1 and CDR2 (germline): SGHDN, FVKESK. This CDR3 region has 16 residues. V was shortened by 0 bases and J by 6 bases, with 17 bases between the two germline ends. For the CDR3, the DNA is TGTGCCAGCAGCCAAGAGGGAACGTGGGGGCGGGATGGCTACACCTTC. Translated, it gives CASSQEGTWGRDGYTF.

Worth noting for this clonotype: A much larger clone sits a single nucleotide away, making a read error possible. The chain uses TRBV9 and TRBJ1-3; no definite D call. This CDR3 has 14 residues. CDR1 and CDR2 (germline): SGDLS, YYNGEE. The CDR3 DNA reads TGTGGCAGCAGCGAGCAAGCCTCGGGAAACACCATATATTTT. This codes for CGSSEQASGNTIYF.

This rearrangement joins TRBV9 to TRBJ1-3; D is perhaps TRBD1 (6 bases). V was shortened by 4 bases and J by 8 bases, with 25 bases between the two germline ends. The CDR3 spans 17 residues. CDR1 SGDLS and CDR2 YYNGEE come from the germline V gene. The chain's CDR3 is CASSQVTIGGPRYTIYF. DNA of the CDR3: TGTGCCAGCAGCCAAGTTACTATCGGGGGGCCAAGATACACCATATATTTT.

The chain recombines TRBV27 with TRBJ2-1; D not resolved. CDR1 MNHEY and CDR2 SMNVEV come from the germline V gene (reference sequence). The CDR3 loop spans 14 amino acids. Trimming left V 8 bases short and J 8 bases short, with 19 bases between. CDR3 residues: CASGNFLRLDEQFF. DNA for the CDR3: TGTGCCAGCGGTAACTTCCTCCGATTGGATGAGCAGTTCTTC.

This clonotype was observed at least ten times. The chain joins TRBV20-1 to TRBJ2-3; 16 nucleotides line up with TRBD2. The CDR3 is made up of 16 amino acids. Germline V lookup: CDR1 DFQATT, CDR2 SNEGSKA (reference sequence). V trimming: 6 bases; J trimming: 3 bases; junction bases outside the gene matches: 6. This CDR3 reads CSAHGTSGRGTDTQYF. CDR3 nucleotide sequence: TGCAGTGCACACGGGACTAGCGGGAGGGGGACAGATACGCAGTATTTT.

Remarks on this clonotype: Germline and junction disagree at one end, which may indicate a read error. The J gene is TRBJ2-1, the V gene TRBV13, with 9 bases fitting TRBD1. The CDR3 is made up of 14 amino acids. Germline V lookup: CDR1 PRHDT, CDR2 FYEKMQ (reference sequence). The CDR3 here is CASTSGTGWNGQFF. In nucleotides, the CDR3 is TGTGCCAGCACCTCCGGGACAGGGTGGAATGGGCAGTTCTTC.

The chain is built from TRBV7-2 and TRBJ2-7; D is perhaps TRBD2 (5 bases). CDR1 SGHTA and CDR2 FQGNSA come from the germline V gene. Trimming cost V 5 bases and J 6 bases, with 11 bases left between them. This CDR3 has 12 amino acids. The CDR3: CASSHGEREQYF. The CDR3 DNA reads TGTGCCAGCAGCCATGGGGAGCGCGAGCAGTACTTC.

V is TRBV25-1 and J is TRBJ2-7; 8 positions agree with TRBD1. Germline CDR1 is MGHDK and CDR2 is SYGVNS. The length of the CDR3 is 16 residues. J was trimmed by 5 bases and V by 4 bases; bases with no gene match: 13. The CDR3 region is CASSARGTGSLDEQYF. The CDR3 region has the DNA TGTGCCAGCAGTGCTAGGGGGACAGGCTCGTTGGACGAGCAGTACTTC.

This clonotype was counted a few times. The J gene is TRBJ2-1, the V gene TRBV4-1, with 9 bases identical to TRBD2. The germline V gene encodes CDR1 MGHRA and CDR2 YSYEKL. The CDR3 consists of 16 residues. Trimming cost V 0 bases and J 12 bases; bases outside gene matches: 12. The CDR3 DNA is TGCGCCAGCAGCCAAGACTTAGCGGGAGTTGACGGCTCGCAGTTCTTC. Translated, it gives CASSQDLAGVDGSQFF.

This clonotype showed up just once. The V and J genes are TRBV20-1 and TRBJ2-7; D may be TRBD1 (6 bases). Germline V lookup: CDR1 DFQATT, CDR2 SNEGSKA (reference sequence). CDR3 length: 14 amino acids. V lost 3 bases, J lost 6 bases, and 18 bases lay in between. CDR3 DNA: TGCAGTGCTAGGGGACGGTTGGGGGCTGGCGAGCAGTACTTC. Residues: CSARGRLGAGEQYF.

This clonotype was counted between two and nine times. The chain recombines TRBV6-2 or TRBV6-3 with TRBJ2-1; TRBD2 matches at 8 bases. The V gene's germline CDR1 is MNHEY and CDR2 SVGEGT. CDR3 length: 16 amino acids. The trim removed 2 bases at V and 2 bases at J, leaving 5 bases unmatched. The CDR3 DNA follows: TGTGCCAGCAGTTACGATAGCGGGGCCCCCTACAATGAGCAGTTCTTC. It is translated as CASSYDSGAPYNEQFF.

This clonotype showed up just once. V usage is TRBV24-1 and J usage is TRBJ2-2, with 7 bases fitting TRBD2. The CDR3 extends over 17 amino acids. Germline values: CDR1 KGHDR, CDR2 SFDVKD. V shed 4 bases and J 6 bases; nucleotides not matched to a gene: 13. CDR3 sequence (DNA): TGTGCCACCAGTGACCGAGGGACTAAGACCTGGTCCGGGGAGCTGTTTTTT. Its translation is CATSDRGTKTWSGELFF.

This clonotype was counted at least ten times. This chain connects TRBV25-1 to TRBJ2-2; D possibly corresponds to TRBD2 (6 bases). CDR3 length: 14 amino acids. With 8 bases removed from V and 4 bases from J, the gap between germline ends came to 14 bases. Germline V CDR1 and CDR2: MGHDK, SYGVNS. The CDR3 DNA follows: TGTGCCAGCGAAAGGACGGGAGTCACCGGGGAGCTGTTTTTT. Protein product: CASERTGVTGELFF.

The J gene is TRBJ2-7, the V gene TRBV14; the match to TRBD2 covers 11 bases. J lost 1 base, V lost 2 bases, and 10 bases had no gene match. Germline V gene sequence: CDR1 SGHDN, CDR2 FVKESK. CDR3 length equals 18 residues. CDR3 sequence: CASSQIKAGLADSYEQYF. CDR3 sequence (DNA): TGTGCCAGCAGCCAAATAAAAGCGGGACTAGCGGATTCCTACGAGCAGTACTTC.

This clonotype appeared many times. The chain employs TRBV19 and TRBJ2-7; weak D call: TRBD1 (6 bases). Looked up from germline, CDR1 is LNHDA and CDR2 is SQIVND (reference sequence). CDR3 length equals 15 residues. V was cut by 3 bases and J by 0 bases, with 12 bases left in between. CDR3 DNA sequence: TGTGCCAGTAGTATGTCTCCGGACAGCTCCTACGAGCAGTACTTC. Its protein product is CASSMSPDSSYEQYF. Supplemented by reference TRBV19 and TRBJ2-7, the full variable domain reads DGGITQSPKYLFRKEGQNVTLSCEQNLNHDAMYWYRQDPGQGLRLIYYSQIVNDFQKGDIAEGYSVSREKKESFPLTVTSAQKNPTAFYLCASSMSPDSSYEQYFGPGTRLTVT.

The rearrangement links TRBV10-3 to TRBJ2-5; TRBD1 agrees at 9 bases. CDR3 size: 14 residues. V lost 5 bases, J lost 5 bases, and 6 bases stayed unmatched. CDR1 and CDR2 (germline): ENHRY, SYGVKD. As DNA, the CDR3 is TGTGCCATCAGTTTACAGGGGGCTGGGGAGACCCAGTACTTC. As protein: CAISLQGAGETQYF.

The DNA for the CDR3 is TGTGCCATCAGGGACAGGGGCAGGGATGAAAAACTGTTTTTT. Translating it yields CAIRDRGRDEKLFF. The chain combines TRBV10-3 with TRBJ1-4, with TRBD1 matching over 9 bases. The CDR3 is 14 amino acids. In germline, CDR1 is ENHRY, CDR2 SYGVKD. Trimming at V came to 6 bases and at J to 6 bases, leaving 5 bases not matched to a gene.

At least ten counts were recorded for this clonotype. V gene TRBV19 combines with J gene TRBJ2-7; 12 bases match TRBD2. The CDR3 runs to 15 residues. The germline gives CDR1 LNHDA, CDR2 SQIVND (reference sequence). V was pared by 1 base and J by 3 bases, with 1 base of the junction left unmatched. DNA for the CDR3: TGTGCCAGTAGTATAGGACTAGCGGGAGACTACGAGCAGTACTTC. Amino acid sequence: CASSIGLAGDYEQYF.

This clonotype has ten or more counts. In DNA form, the CDR3 reads TGTGCCACCAGCAGAAAGAGGGCAGGGCCAACTAATGAAAAACTGTTTTTT. Its translation: CATSRKRAGPTNEKLFF. The chain uses TRBV15 and TRBJ1-4, with D perhaps TRBD1 (5 bases). The CDR3 spans 17 residues. In germline, CDR1 is LNHNV, CDR2 YYDKDF (reference sequence). V was pared by 2 bases and J by 0 bases, with 13 bases between.

V is TRBV5-1 and J is TRBJ1-2; no reliable D call. This CDR3 has 14 amino acids. Germline V lookup: CDR1 SGHRS, CDR2 YFSETQ. Trimming pared 3 bases from V and 2 bases from J, leaving 11 bases between. The CDR3 protein is CASSSEGGNYGYTF. The CDR3 DNA sequence: TGCGCCAGCAGCTCGGAAGGCGGCAACTATGGCTACACCTTC. Full variable domain (remainder filled in from reference TRBV5-1 and TRBJ1-2): KAGVTQTPRYLIKTRGQQVTLSCSPISGHRSVSWYQQTPGQGLQFLFEYFSETQRNKGNFPGRFSGRQFSNSRSEMNVSTLELGDSALYLCASSSEGGNYGYTFGSGTRLTVV.

In this sample, this clonotype turned up many times. The CDR3 region has the DNA TGTGCCAGCGGGGCAGGGGCGAACACTGAAGCTTTCTTT. Protein: CASGAGANTEAFF. V is TRBV2 and J is TRBJ1-1; a weak D match, TRBD1 (6 bases). V lost 8 bases and J 1 base, leaving 11 bases between the germline ends. The CDR3 sequence is 13 residues long. Germline CDR1 and CDR2: SNHLY and FYNNEI.